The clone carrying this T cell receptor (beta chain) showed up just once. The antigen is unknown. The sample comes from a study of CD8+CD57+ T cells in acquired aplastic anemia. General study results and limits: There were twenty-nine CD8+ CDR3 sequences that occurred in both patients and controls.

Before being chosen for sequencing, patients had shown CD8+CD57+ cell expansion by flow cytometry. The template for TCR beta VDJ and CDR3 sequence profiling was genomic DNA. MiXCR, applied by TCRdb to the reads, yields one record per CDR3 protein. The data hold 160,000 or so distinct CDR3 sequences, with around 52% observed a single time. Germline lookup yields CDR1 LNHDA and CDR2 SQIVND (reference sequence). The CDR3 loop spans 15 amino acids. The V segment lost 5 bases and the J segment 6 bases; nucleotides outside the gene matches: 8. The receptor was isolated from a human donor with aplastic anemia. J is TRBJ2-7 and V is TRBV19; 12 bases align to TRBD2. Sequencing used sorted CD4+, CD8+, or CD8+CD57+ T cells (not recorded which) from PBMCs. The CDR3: CASSLTTSGSGEQYF. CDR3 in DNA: TGTGCCAGTAGTCTGACGACTAGCGGGAGCGGCGAGCAGTACTTC.